This record covers a single T cell receptor beta chain. Its antigen is still unknown. In germline, CDR1 is DFQATT, CDR2 SNEGSKA (reference sequence). J was trimmed by 0 bases and V by 3 bases; bases with no gene match: 9. The CDR3 is 16 residues long. An equimolar mix of two oligonucleotides served as the beta constant-region primer for TRBC1 and TRBC2. The ligated cDNA underwent four PCR rounds using SP2 and nested alpha and beta constant-region primers. From the UMI-ligation and nested PCR reads, TCRdb called clonotypes with MiXCR, one entry per CDR3 protein. The sample yields 150,000 or so distinct CDR3 sequences, 22% seen once. Alpha and beta libraries were amplified separately from the second PCR onward. The data originate from a study of naive and memory T cell subsets. Study observations and caveats: Gini index rose across naive, CM, EM and EMRA in CD4 and CD8. Naive repertoires, especially CD8, held a few larger clonotypes, possibly memory cells re-expressing CD45RA.

The source of this sequence is a human donor in good health. Source material: naive CD4+ T cells from blood. This chain links TRBV20-1 with TRBJ2-3; 7 nucleotides match TRBD2. This CDR3 is CSASGRPLTSTDTQYF. DNA of the CDR3: TGCAGTGCTAGCGGGAGGCCGCTAACTAGCACAGATACGCAGTATTTT.